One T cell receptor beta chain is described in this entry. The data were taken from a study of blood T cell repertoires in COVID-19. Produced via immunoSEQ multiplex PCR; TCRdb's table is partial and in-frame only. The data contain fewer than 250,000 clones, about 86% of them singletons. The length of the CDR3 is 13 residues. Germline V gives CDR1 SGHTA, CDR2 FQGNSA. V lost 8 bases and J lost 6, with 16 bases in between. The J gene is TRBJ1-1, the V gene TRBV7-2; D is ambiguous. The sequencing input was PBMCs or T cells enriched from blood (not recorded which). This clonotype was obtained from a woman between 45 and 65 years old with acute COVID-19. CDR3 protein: CASGRGILPEAFF. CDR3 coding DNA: TGTGCCAGCGGGCGAGGGATCCTCCCTGAAGCTTTCTTT.